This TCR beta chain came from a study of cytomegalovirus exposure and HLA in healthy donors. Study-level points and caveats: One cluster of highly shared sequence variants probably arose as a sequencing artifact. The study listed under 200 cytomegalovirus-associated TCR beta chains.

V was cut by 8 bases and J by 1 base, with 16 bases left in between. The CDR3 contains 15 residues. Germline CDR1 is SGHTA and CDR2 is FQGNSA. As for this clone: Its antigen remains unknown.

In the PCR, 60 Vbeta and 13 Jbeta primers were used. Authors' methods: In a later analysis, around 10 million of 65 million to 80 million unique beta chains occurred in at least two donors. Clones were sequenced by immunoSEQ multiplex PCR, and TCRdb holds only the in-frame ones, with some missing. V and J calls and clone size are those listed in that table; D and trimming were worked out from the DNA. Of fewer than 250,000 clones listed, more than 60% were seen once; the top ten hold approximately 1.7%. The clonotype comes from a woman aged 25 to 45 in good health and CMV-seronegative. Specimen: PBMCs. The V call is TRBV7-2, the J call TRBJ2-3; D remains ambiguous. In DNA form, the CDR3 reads TGTGCCAGCCGAAAGTTAACCCTAGGCACAGATACGCAGTATTTT. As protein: CASRKLTLGTDTQYF. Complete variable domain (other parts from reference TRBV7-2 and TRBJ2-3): GAGVSQSPSNKVTEKGKDVELRCDPISGHTALYWYRQSLGQGLEFLIYFQGNSAPDKSGLPSDRFSAERTGGSVSTLTIQRTQQEDSAVYLCASRKLTLGTDTQYFGPGTRLTVL.